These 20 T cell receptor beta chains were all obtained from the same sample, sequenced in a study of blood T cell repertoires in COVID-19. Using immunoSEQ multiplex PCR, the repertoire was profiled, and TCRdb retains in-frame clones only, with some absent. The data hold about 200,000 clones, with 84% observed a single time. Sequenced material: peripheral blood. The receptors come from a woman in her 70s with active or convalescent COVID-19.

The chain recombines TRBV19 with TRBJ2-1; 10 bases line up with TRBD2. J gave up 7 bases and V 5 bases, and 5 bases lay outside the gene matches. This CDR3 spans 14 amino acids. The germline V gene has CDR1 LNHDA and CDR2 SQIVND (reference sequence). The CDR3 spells CASSPLAGENEQFF. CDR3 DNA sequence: TGTGCCAGTAGTCCCCTAGCGGGAGAGAATGAGCAGTTCTTC.

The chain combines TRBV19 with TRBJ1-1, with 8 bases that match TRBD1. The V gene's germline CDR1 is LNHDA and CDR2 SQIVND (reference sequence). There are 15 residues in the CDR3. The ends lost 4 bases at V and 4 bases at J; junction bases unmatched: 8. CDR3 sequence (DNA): TGTGCCAGTAGTACTCAGGGGGCAGGTACCACTGAAGCTTTCTTT. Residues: CASSTQGAGTTEAFF.

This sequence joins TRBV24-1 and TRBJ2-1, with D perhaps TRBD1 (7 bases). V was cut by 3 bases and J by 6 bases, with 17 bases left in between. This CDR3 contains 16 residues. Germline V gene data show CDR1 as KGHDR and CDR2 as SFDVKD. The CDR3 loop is CATSDPGQGGGNEQFF. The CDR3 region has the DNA TGTGCCACCAGTGATCCGGGCCAGGGGGGAGGCAATGAGCAGTTCTTC.

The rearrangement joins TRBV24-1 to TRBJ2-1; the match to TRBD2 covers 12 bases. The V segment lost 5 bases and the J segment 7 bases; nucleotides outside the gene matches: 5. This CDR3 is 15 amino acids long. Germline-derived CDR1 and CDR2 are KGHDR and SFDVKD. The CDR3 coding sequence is TGTGCCACCAGTGGTGCTAGCGGGAGGGGTAATGAGCAGTTCTTC. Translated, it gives CATSGASGRGNEQFF.

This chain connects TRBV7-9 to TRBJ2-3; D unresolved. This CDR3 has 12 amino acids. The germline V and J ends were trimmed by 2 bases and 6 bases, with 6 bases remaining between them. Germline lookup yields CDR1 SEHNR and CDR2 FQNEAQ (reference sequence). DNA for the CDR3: TGTGCCAGCAGCTTATTTCTGGATACGCAGTATTTT. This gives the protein CASSLFLDTQYF.

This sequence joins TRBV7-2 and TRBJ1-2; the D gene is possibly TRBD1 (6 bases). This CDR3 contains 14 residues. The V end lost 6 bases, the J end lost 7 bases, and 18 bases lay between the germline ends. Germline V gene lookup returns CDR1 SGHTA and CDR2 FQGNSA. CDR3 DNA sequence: TGTGCCAGCAGACAAGTACGGGGGGCCAGTGGCTACACCTTC. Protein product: CASRQVRGASGYTF.

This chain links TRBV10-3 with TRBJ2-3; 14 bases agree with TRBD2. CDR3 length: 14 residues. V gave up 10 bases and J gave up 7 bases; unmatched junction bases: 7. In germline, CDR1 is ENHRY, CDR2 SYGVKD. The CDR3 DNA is TGTGCCACCGGGACTAGCGGGAGTGTGAATACGCAGTATTTT. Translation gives CATGTSGSVNTQYF.

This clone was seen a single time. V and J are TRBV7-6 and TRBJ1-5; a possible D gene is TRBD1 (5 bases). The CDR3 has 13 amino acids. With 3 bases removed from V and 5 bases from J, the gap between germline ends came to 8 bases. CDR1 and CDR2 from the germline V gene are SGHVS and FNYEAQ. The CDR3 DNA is TGTGCCAGCAGCTTCCAGGGCGATCAGCCCCAGCATTTT. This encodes CASSFQGDQPQHF.

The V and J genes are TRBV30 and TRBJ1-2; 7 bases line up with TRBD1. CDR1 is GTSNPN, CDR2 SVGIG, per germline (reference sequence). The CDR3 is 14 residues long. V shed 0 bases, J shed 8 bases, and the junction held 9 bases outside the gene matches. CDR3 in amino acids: CAWSVPLQGNGYTF. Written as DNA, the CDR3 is TGTGCCTGGAGTGTACCGCTACAGGGGAACGGCTACACCTTC.

CDR3 loop: CASRPGQGPHTQYF. CDR3 DNA: TGTGCCAGTAGACCGGGACAGGGACCTCATACGCAGTATTTT. The V call is TRBV19, the J call TRBJ2-3; 9 nucleotides align to TRBD1. V dropped 6 bases and J dropped 7; count of bases not matched to a gene: 8. The germline V gene has CDR1 LNHDA and CDR2 SQIVND (reference sequence). The CDR3 runs 14 residues.

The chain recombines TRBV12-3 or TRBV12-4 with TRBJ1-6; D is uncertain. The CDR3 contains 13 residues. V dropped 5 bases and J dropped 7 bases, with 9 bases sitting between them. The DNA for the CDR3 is TGTGCCAGCAGTACCATACAGAATTCACCCCTCCACTTT. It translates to CASSTIQNSPLHF.

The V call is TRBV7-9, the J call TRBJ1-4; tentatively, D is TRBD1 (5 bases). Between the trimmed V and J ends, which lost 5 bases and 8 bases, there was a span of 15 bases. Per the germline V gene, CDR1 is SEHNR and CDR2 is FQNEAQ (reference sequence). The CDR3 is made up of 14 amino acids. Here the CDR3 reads CASSPGTGGEKLFF. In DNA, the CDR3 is TGTGCCAGCAGCCCCGGGACTGGTGGAGAAAAACTGTTTTTT.

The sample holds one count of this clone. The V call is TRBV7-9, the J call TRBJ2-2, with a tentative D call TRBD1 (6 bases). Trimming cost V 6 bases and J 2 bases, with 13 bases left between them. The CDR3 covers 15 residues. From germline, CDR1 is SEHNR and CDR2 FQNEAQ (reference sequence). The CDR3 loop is CASRAGTLNTGELFF. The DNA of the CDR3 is TGTGCCAGCAGGGCCGGGACACTCAACACCGGGGAGCTGTTTTTT.

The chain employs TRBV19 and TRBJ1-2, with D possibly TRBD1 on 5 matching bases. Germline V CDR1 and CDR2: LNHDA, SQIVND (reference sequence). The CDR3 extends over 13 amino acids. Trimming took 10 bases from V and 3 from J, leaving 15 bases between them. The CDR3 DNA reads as TGTGCCACCAGCCCCGGGGGGGACTATGGCTACACCTTC. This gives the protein CATSPGGDYGYTF.

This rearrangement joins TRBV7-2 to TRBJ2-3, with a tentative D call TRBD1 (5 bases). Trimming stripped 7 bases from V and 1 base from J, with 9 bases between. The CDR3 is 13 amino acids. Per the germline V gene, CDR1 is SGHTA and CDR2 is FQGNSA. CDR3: CASILGRTDTQYF. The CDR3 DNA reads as TGTGCCAGCATCCTGGGGCGCACAGATACGCAGTATTTT.

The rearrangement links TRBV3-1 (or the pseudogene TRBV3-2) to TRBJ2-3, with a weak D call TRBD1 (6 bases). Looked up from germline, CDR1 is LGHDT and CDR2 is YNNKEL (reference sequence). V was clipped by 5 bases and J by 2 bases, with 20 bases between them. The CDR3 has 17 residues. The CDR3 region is CASSLGGWRFFTDTQYF. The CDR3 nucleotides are TGTGCCAGCAGCTTAGGGGGTTGGCGTTTCTTCACAGATACGCAGTATTTT.

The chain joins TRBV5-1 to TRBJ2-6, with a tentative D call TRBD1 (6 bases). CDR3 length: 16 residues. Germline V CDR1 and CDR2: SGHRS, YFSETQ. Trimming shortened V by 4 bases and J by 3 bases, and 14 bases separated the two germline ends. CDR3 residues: CASSQYRDGGANVLTF. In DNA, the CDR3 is TGCGCCAGCAGCCAGTACAGGGACGGTGGGGCCAACGTCCTGACTTTC.

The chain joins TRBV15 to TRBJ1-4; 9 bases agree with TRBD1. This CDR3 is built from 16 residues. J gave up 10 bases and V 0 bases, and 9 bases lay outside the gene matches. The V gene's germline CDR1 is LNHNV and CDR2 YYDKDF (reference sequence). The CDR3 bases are TGTGCCACCAGCAGAGAACCACTGGACAGGGGAGGAAAACTGTTTTTT. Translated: CATSREPLDRGGKLFF.

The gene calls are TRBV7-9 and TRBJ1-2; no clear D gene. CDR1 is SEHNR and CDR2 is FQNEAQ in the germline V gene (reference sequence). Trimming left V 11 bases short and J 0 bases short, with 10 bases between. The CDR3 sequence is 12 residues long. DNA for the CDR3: TGTGCCTCGTGGTCAGCTAACTATGGCTACACCTTC. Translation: CASWSANYGYTF. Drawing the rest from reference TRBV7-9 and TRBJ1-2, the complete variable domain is DTGVSQNPRHKITKRGQNVTFRCDPISEHNRLYWYRQTLGQGPEFLTYFQNEAQLEKSRLLSDRFSAERPKGSFSTLEIQRTEQGDSAMYLCASWSANYGYTFGSGTRLTVV.

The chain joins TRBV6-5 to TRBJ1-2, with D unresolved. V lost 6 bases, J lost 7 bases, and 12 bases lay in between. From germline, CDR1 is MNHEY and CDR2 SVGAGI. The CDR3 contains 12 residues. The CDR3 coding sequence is TGTGCCAGCAGGTATAGCCGGGGTGGCTACACCTTC. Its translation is CASRYSRGGYTF.